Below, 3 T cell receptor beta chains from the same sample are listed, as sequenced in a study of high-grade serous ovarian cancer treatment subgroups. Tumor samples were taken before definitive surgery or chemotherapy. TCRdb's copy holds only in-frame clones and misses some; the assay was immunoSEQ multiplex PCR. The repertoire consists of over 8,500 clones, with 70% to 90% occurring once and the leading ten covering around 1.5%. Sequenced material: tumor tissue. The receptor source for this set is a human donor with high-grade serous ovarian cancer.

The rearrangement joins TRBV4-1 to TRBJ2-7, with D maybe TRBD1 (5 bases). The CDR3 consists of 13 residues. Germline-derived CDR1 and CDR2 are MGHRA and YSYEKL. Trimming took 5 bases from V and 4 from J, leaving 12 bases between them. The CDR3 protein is CASSFQQGYEQYF. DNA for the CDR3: TGCGCCAGCAGCTTCCAGCAGGGTTACGAGCAGTACTTC.

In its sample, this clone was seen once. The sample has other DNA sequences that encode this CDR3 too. CDR3 residues: CASSLAGGANTGELFF. CDR3 nucleotides: TGTGCCAGCAGCTTAGCGGGAGGGGCGAACACCGGGGAGCTGTTTTTT. This rearrangement joins TRBV5-4 to TRBJ2-2; 10 bases fit TRBD2. Trimming cost V 2 bases and J 0 bases; bases outside gene matches: 1. The germline V gene encodes CDR1 SGHNT and CDR2 YYREEE (reference sequence). This CDR3 comprises 16 residues.

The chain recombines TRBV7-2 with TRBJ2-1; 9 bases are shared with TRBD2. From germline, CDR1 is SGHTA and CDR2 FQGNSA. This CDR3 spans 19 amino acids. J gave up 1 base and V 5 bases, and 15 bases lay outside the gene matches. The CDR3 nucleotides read TGTGCCAGCAGCCCTAAGATGGTAGCGGGAGACTGGTCCTACAATGAGCAGTTCTTC. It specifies CASSPKMVAGDWSYNEQFF.